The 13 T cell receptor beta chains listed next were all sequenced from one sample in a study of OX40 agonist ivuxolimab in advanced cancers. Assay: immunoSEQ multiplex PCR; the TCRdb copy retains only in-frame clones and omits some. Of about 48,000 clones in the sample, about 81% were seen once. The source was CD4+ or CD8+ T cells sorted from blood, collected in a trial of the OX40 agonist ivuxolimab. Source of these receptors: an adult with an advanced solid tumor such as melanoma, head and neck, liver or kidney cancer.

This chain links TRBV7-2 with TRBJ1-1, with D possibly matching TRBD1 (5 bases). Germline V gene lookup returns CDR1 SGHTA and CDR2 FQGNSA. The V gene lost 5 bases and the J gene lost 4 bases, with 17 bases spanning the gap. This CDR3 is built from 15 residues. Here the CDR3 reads CASSGIQGFRTEAFF. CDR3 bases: TGTGCCAGCAGCGGAATCCAGGGATTTCGCACTGAAGCTTTCTTT.

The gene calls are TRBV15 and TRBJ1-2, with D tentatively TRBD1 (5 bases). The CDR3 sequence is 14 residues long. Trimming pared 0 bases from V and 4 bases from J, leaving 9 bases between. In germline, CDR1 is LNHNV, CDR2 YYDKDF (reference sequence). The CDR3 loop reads CATSREGPVYGYTF. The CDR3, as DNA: TGTGCCACCAGCAGAGAGGGGCCAGTCTATGGCTACACCTTC.

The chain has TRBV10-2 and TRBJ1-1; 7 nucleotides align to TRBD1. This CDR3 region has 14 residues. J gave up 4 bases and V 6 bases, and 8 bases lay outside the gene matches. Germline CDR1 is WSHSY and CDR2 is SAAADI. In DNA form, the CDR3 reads TGCGCCAGCAGGGTGGTATCAGGGGGCACTGAAGCTTTCTTT. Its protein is CASRVVSGGTEAFF.

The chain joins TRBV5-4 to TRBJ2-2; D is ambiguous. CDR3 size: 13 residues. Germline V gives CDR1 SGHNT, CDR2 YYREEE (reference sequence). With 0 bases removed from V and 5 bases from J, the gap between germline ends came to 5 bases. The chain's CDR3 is CASSLGETGELFF. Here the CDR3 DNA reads TGTGCCAGCAGCTTGGGCGAAACCGGGGAGCTGTTTTTT. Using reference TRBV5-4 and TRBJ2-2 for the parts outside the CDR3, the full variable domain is ETGVTQSPTHLIKTRGQQVTLRCSSQSGHNTVSWYQQALGQGPQFIFQYYREEENGRGNFPPRFSGLQFPNYSSELNVNALELDDSALYLCASSLGETGELFFGEGSRLTVL.

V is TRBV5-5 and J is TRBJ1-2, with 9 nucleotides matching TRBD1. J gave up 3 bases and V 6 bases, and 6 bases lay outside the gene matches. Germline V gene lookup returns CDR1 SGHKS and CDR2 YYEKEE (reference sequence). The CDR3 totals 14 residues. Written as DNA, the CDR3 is TGTGCCAGCACCCGGACAGGGGAGGACTATGGCTACACCTTC. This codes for CASTRTGEDYGYTF.

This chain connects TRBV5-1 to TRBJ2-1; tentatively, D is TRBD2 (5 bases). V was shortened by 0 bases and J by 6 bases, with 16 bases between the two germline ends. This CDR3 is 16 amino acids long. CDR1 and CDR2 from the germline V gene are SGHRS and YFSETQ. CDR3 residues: CASSLALAQEGNEQFF. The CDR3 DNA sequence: TGCGCCAGCAGCTTGGCCCTGGCGCAAGAGGGCAATGAGCAGTTCTTC.

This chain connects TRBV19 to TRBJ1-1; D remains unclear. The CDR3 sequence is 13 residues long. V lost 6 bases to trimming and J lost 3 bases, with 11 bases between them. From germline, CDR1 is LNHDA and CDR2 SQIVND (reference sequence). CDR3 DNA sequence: TGTGCCAGTAGCAAGTCTTCGGACACTGAAGCTTTCTTT. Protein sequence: CASSKSSDTEAFF.

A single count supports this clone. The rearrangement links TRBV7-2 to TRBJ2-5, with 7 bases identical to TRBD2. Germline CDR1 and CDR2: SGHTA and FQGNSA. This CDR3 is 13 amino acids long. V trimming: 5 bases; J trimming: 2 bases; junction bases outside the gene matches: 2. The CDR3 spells CASSKGLQETQYF. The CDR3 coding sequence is TGTGCCAGCAGCAAGGGACTACAAGAGACCCAGTACTTC.

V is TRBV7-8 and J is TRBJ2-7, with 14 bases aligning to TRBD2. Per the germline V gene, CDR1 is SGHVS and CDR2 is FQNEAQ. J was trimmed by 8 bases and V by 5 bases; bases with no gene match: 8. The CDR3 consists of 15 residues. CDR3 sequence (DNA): TGTGCCAGCAGCCACGCCCGGACTAGCGGGAGGCAGCAGTACTTC. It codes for CASSHARTSGRQQYF.

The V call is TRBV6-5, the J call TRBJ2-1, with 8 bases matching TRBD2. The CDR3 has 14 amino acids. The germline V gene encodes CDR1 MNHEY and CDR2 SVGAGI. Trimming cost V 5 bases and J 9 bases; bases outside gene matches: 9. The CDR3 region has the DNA TGTGCCAGCAGTGGGAGCGGGAGTTTGGGTGAGCAGTTCTTC. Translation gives CASSGSGSLGEQFF.

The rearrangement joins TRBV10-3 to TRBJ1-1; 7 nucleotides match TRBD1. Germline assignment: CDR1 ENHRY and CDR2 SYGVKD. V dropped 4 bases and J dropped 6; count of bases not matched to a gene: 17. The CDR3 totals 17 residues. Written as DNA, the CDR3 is TGTGCCATCAGTGTCCTGACCCTTGGACAGGAGTCCGCTGAAGCTTTCTTT. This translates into CAISVLTLGQESAEAFF.

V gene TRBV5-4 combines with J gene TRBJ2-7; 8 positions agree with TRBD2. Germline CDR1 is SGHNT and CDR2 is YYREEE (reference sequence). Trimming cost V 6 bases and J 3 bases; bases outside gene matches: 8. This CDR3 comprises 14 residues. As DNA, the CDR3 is TGTGCCAGCACCATTGCGGGGGGAAACTACGAGCAGTACTTC. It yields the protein CASTIAGGNYEQYF.

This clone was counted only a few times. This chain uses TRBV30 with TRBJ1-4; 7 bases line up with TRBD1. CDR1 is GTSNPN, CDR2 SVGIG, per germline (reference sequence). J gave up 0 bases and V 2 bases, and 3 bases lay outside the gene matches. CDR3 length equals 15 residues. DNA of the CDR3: TGTGCCTGGAGTCCGGGACAGACAACTAATGAAAAACTGTTTTTT. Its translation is CAWSPGQTTNEKLFF.